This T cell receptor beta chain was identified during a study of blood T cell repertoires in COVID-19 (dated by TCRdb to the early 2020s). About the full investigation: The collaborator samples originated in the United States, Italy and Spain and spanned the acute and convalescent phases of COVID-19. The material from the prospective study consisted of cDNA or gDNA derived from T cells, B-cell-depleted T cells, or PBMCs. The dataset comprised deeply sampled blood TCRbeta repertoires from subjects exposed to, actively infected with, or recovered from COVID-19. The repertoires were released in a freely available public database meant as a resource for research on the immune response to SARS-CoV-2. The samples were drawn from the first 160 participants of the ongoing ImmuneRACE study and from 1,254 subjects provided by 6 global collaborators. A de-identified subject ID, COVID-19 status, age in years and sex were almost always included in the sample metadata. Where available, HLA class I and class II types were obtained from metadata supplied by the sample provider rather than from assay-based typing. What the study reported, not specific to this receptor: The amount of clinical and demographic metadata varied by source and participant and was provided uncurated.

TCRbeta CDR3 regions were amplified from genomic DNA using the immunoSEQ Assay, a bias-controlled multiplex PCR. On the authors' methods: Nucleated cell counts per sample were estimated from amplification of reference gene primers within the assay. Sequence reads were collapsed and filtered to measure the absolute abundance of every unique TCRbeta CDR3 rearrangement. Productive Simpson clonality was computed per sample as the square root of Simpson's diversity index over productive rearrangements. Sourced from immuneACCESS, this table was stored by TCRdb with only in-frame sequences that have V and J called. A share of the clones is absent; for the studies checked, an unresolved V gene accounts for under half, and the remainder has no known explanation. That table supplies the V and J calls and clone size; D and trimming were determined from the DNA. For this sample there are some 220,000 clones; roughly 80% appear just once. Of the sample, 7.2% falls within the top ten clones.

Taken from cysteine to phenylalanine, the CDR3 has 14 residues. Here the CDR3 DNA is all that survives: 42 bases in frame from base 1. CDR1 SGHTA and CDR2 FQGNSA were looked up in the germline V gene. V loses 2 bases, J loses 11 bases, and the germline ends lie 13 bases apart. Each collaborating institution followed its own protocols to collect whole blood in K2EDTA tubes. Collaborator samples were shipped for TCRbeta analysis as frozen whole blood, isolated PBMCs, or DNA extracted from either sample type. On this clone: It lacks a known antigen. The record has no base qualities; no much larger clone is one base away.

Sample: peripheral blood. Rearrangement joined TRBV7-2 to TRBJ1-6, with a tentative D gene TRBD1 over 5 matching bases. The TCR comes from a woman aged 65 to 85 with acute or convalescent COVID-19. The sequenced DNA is TGTGCCAGCAGCTTACCAGGGTTCGAGGCACCCCTCCACTTT. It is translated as CASSLPGFEAPLHF.